Shown below are 3 T cell receptor beta chains from a single sample sequenced in a study of read filtering for tumor transcriptome and immune sequencing. This library used roughly 370 ng RNA and molecular barcoded adaptors spanning alpha/delta and beta/gamma chains. In TCRdb, the reads were re-called with MiXCR into one record per CDR3 protein. The sample contains about 24,000 distinct CDR3 sequences, more than 20% of which appear only once. The material sequenced was a population of CD138-negative cells sorted from bone marrow. Source of these receptors: a donor at least 40 years old with multiple myeloma.

This clonotype was recorded at least ten times. The chain couples TRBV2 to TRBJ1-1; D might be TRBD1 (6 bases). Germline CDR1 SNHLY, CDR2 FYNNEI. The CDR3 covers 14 residues. V gave up 3 bases and J gave up 6 bases, with 14 bases separating them. The CDR3 spells CASSDRTAKAEAFF. In DNA, the CDR3 is TGTGCCAGCAGTGATAGGACAGCTAAGGCTGAAGCTTTCTTT.

There are many counts of this clonotype. The chain recombines TRBV5-4 with TRBJ2-5; TRBD2 is a possible D gene (6 bases). V was cut by 4 bases and J by 5 bases, with 21 bases left in between. CDR1 SGHNT and CDR2 YYREEE come from the germline V gene (reference sequence). The CDR3 runs to 16 residues. CDR3 coding DNA: TGTGCCAGCAGCATCGGGACTGCAAGTTTTTCGGAGACCCAGTACTTC. It translates to CASSIGTASFSETQYF.

This clonotype was detected ten times or more. The rearrangement joins TRBV2 to TRBJ2-2; D is undetermined. From germline, CDR1 is SNHLY and CDR2 FYNNEI. The CDR3 consists of 10 residues. Deletions cut 4 bases from V and 7 bases from J, with 1 base between. The CDR3 coding sequence is TGTGCCAGCAGTGGCGGGGAGCTGTTTTTT. Its translation: CASSGGELFF.